This TCR beta chain was recovered during a study of blood T cell repertoires in COVID-19. Method: immunoSEQ multiplex PCR; TCRdb's copy keeps in-frame clones and lacks some. The table records about 100,000 clones, about 80% of them present only once. The sequenced sample consisted of peripheral blood. The clonotype was recovered from a man between 65 and 85 years old with active or convalescent COVID-19.

CDR3 protein: CASSMSRGEKLFF. Written as DNA, the CDR3 is TGTGCCAGTAGTATGAGTCGCGGTGAAAAACTGTTTTTT. The chain carries TRBV19 and TRBJ1-4; no firm D call. The CDR3 is 13 residues long. The V gene's germline CDR1 is LNHDA and CDR2 SQIVND (reference sequence). The V gene lost 3 bases and the J gene lost 7 bases, with 9 bases spanning the gap.